These T cell receptor beta chains were read from a single sample in a study of T cell repertoires in cytomegalovirus infection. These receptors' antigens are unknown. A single record per CDR3 protein comes from TCRdb applying MiXCR to the reads. This sample has roughly 46,000 distinct CDR3 sequences; roughly 20% occur once, and the top ten carry about 18%. The sequenced material came from PBMCs, sequenced either directly or after in vitro stimulation (not recorded which). All receptors derive from a human donor in good health (CMV status not recorded). Some clones in this sample may be carry-over from other donors' samples. CDR3s include the opening cysteine and the closing phenylalanine or tryptophan. Fields, in order: D gene, J gene, clone size, V gene, CDR3 protein, CDR3 DNA. D genes are given only for firm matches. Not every row has a clone size; where given, it reads once, few, many or a size class.

. | TRBJ2-2 | few | TRBV6-1 | CASTGPRGTGELFF | TGTGCCAGCACGGGACCTCGGGGCACCGGGGAGCTGTTTTTT
TRBD1 | TRBJ1-5 | . | TRBV19 | CASSSLTGGREQPQHF | TGTGCCAGTAGTAGCCTCACAGGGGGCAGGGAGCAGCCCCAGCATTTT
. | TRBJ1-2 | many | TRBV6-5 | CASSYSDLKQDLKTNYGYTF | TGTGCCAGCAGTTACTCGGACCTGAAGCAGGACCTCAAAACTAACTATGGCTACACCTTC
. | TRBJ2-5 | many | TRBV4-1 | CASSPTPGAVQETQYF | TGCGCCAGCAGCCCAACCCCGGGCGCAGTACAAGAGACCCAGTACTTC
. | TRBJ1-1 | . | TRBV4-1 | CASSQDPGGLGMNTEAFF | TGCGCCAGCAGCCAAGATCCGGGGGGCCTAGGGATGAACACTGAAGCTTTCTTT
. | TRBJ2-3 | many | TRBV5-1 | CASSLVSGTDTQYF | TGCGCCAGCAGCTTGGTGTCGGGCACAGATACGCAGTATTTT
. | TRBJ2-5 | . | TRBV19 | CASSARWEETQYF | TGTGCCAGTAGTGCCCGATGGGAGGAGACCCAGTACTTC
. | TRBJ2-2 | many | TRBV5-4 | CASSSDPTGELFF | TGTGCCAGCAGCTCCGACCCCACCGGGGAGCTGTTTTTT
. | TRBJ2-1 | . | TRBV15 | CATSGSRDLNNEQFF | TGTGCCACCAGCGGGTCCAGGGATTTGAACAATGAGCAGTTCTTC
TRBD2 | TRBJ2-7 | many | TRBV7-2 | CASSPGGASSYEQYF | TGTGCCAGCAGTCCGGGAGGGGCAAGCTCCTACGAGCAGTACTTC
. | TRBJ2-7 | many | TRBV7-2 | CASSLELYNHYEQYF | TGTGCCAGCAGCTTAGAACTCTACAACCATTACGAGCAGTACTTC
. | TRBJ2-5 | many | TRBV7-2 | CASSFGGEGSETQYF | TGTGCCAGCAGCTTTGGGGGCGAAGGATCCGAGACCCAGTACTTC
TRBD1 | TRBJ2-7 | few | TRBV15 | CATSTRTGEYEQYF | TGTGCCACCAGCACCCGGACAGGGGAATACGAGCAGTACTTC
. | TRBJ1-3 | . | TRBV19 | CASSISGAGNTIYF | TGTGCCAGTAGTATCAGTGGAGCTGGAAACACCATATATTTT
. | TRBJ1-4 | . | TRBV7-9 | CASSPASLGKLFF | TGTGCCAGCAGCCCCGCCAGTCTGGGAAAACTGTTTTTT
TRBD2 | TRBJ2-1 | . | TRBV10-2 | CASRSSGSYDEQFF | TGCGCCAGCAGGTCAAGCGGGAGCTACGATGAGCAGTTCTTC
TRBD1 | TRBJ1-1 | few | TRBV5-6 | CASSLGRGPFAMTEAFF | TGTGCCAGCAGCTTGGGGAGGGGGCCTTTCGCCATGACTGAAGCTTTCTTT
. | TRBJ2-7 | few | TRBV3-1 | CASSSRRGDTLVSYEQYF | TGTGCCAGCAGCTCGCGTAGGGGAGACACCCTCGTTTCCTACGAGCAGTACTTC
TRBD2 | TRBJ2-2 | many | TRBV7-9 | CASDLAGELNTGELFF | TGTGCCAGTGATCTAGCGGGGGAACTGAACACCGGGGAGCTGTTTTTT
TRBD1 | TRBJ2-2 | many | TRBV7-9 | CASSFPGGKNTGELFF | TGTGCCAGCAGCTTTCCAGGGGGCAAGAACACCGGGGAGCTGTTTTTT
TRBD2 | TRBJ2-3 | few | TRBV24-1 | CATSDFRTSGLSTDTQYF | TGTGCCACCAGTGATTTTCGGACTAGCGGGTTAAGCACAGATACGCAGTATTTT
. | TRBJ2-2 | . | TRBV12-3/TRBV12-4 | CASPRTGYTGELFF | TGTGCCAGCCCCCGGACGGGTTACACCGGGGAGCTGTTTTTT
. | TRBJ1-2 | many | TRBV7-2 | CASSLVGRYYGYTF | TGTGCCAGCAGCTTAGTTGGCAGATACTATGGCTACACCTTC
. | TRBJ1-4 | many | TRBV5-1 | CASSLGQPATNEKLFF | TGCGCCAGCAGCTTGGGACAGCCTGCAACTAATGAAAAACTGTTTTTT
TRBD2 | TRBJ2-3 | many | TRBV7-6 | CASSQSSGGDTQYF | TGTGCCAGCAGCCAGTCTAGCGGGGGGGATACGCAGTATTTT
. | TRBJ2-5 | . | TRBV7-2 | CASSWRGEETQYF | TGTGCCAGCAGTTGGAGGGGAGAAGAGACCCAGTACTTC
TRBD2 | TRBJ2-7 | . | TRBV6-2/TRBV6-3 | CASKLAEAPYEQYF | TGTGCCAGCAAACTAGCGGAGGCCCCCTACGAGCAGTACTTC
TRBD2 | TRBJ2-1 | many | TRBV5-1 | CASSPGGTSGRPHNEQFF | TGCGCCAGCAGCCCCGGGGGGACTAGCGGGAGACCACACAATGAGCAGTTCTTC
. | TRBJ2-1 | many | TRBV5-1 | CASSFTNEQFF | TGCGCCAGCAGCTTTACCAATGAGCAGTTCTTC
TRBD1 | TRBJ1-5 | many | TRBV19 | CASSIMGQGGRPQHF | TGTGCCAGTAGTATAATGGGACAGGGAGGTCGACCCCAGCATTTT
. | TRBJ1-2 | many | TRBV5-6 | CASSLSVRVYGYTF | TGTGCCAGCAGCTTGTCGGTCAGGGTCTATGGCTACACCTTC
TRBD1 | TRBJ2-7 | . | TRBV25-1 | CASSEAGTGSTYEQYF | TGTGCCAGCAGTGAAGCTGGGACAGGTTCCACCTACGAGCAGTACTTC
. | TRBJ2-3 | few | TRBV6-6 | CASNRLLGADTQYF | TGTGCCAGCAACCGCCTGTTGGGGGCAGATACGCAGTATTTT
. | TRBJ1-6 | once | TRBV6-8 | CASRDSRVKYNSPLHF | TGTGCCAGCAGAGACAGCAGGGTGAAGTATAATTCACCCCTCCACTTT
. | TRBJ1-1 | . | TRBV7-9 | CASSPIGFRTEAFF | TGTGCCAGCAGCCCGATTGGTTTTCGTACTGAAGCTTTCTTT
TRBD2 | TRBJ2-1 | . | TRBV7-8 | CASSLSSGRGRGMKQFF | TGTGCCAGCAGCTTGAGCAGCGGGCGGGGGAGAGGGATGAAGCAGTTCTTC
TRBD2 | TRBJ2-3 | . | TRBV19 | CASSIRREVTDTQYF | TGTGCCAGTAGTATACGGCGGGAGGTAACAGATACGCAGTATTTT
TRBD2 | TRBJ2-1 | . | TRBV11-2 | CASSLTSGSDEQFF | TGTGCCAGCAGCTTAACTAGCGGGAGTGATGAGCAGTTCTTC
TRBD1 | TRBJ1-1 | many | TRBV7-2 | CASSSGTGGTEAFF | TGTGCCAGCAGCAGTGGGACAGGGGGAACTGAAGCTTTCTTT
TRBD1 | TRBJ2-7 | . | TRBV4-3 | CASSQGRGQFYEQYF | TGCGCCAGCAGCCAGGGTCGGGGACAGTTCTACGAGCAGTACTTC
TRBD1 | TRBJ1-1 | many | TRBV12-3/TRBV12-4 | CASRPKTGVRAEAFF | TGTGCCAGCAGACCTAAAACAGGGGTTCGTGCTGAAGCTTTCTTT
. | TRBJ2-7 | many | TRBV5-5 | CASSLGMGDQYF | TGTGCCAGCAGCTTGGGGATGGGAGACCAGTACTTC